These 21 T cell receptor beta chains were all obtained from the same sample, sequenced in a study of CD8 T cells in Susac syndrome. Random hexamers were used to reverse transcribe about 0.5 to 1 ug of RNA. One entry per CDR3 protein results from TCRdb running MiXCR on the immunoSEQ multiplex PCR reads. The sample carries roughly 200,000 distinct CDR3 sequences, more than 85% recorded once. Input material: CD4+ T cells from PBMCs. Every receptor here comes from a human donor with multiple sclerosis.

Only one count was recorded for this clonotype. The chain has TRBV5-7 and TRBJ2-3; D is undetermined. TRBV5-7 is marked as an open reading frame, function uncertain. Trimming removed 4 bases at V and 2 bases at J, with 11 bases between. The CDR3 loop spans 14 amino acids. The CDR3 coding sequence is TGTGCCAGCAGCCCGGTTACGGCCACAGATACGCAGTATTTT. Protein sequence: CASSPVTATDTQYF.

The V gene is TRBV27, the J gene TRBJ1-1, with D perhaps matching TRBD1 (5 bases). The CDR3 contains 14 residues. V gave up 3 bases and J gave up 2 bases, with 10 bases separating them. Germline V gives CDR1 MNHEY, CDR2 SMNVEV (reference sequence). The CDR3 region has the DNA TGTGCCAGCAGTTTTCGCAGGGTAAACACTGAAGCTTTCTTT. Its translation is CASSFRRVNTEAFF.

V usage is TRBV7-2 and J usage is TRBJ1-2, with TRBD1 identical over 8 bases. The V segment lost 1 base and the J segment 6 bases; nucleotides outside the gene matches: 4. Looked up from germline, CDR1 is SGHTA and CDR2 is FQGNSA. This CDR3 has 14 amino acids. The CDR3 spells CASSLEDRGNGYTF. Written as DNA, the CDR3 is TGTGCCAGCAGCTTAGAAGACAGGGGCAATGGCTACACCTTC.

This clonotype was found once. This rearrangement joins TRBV12-3 or TRBV12-4 to TRBJ1-1; D perhaps matches TRBD1 (5 bases). The CDR3 runs 13 residues. With 2 bases removed from V and 9 bases from J, the gap between germline ends came to 13 bases. CDR3 residues: CASSLTGQPKAFF. The CDR3 nucleotides are TGTGCCAGCAGTTTAACAGGCCAACCTAAAGCTTTCTTT.

The sample holds one count of this clonotype. V gene TRBV4-2 combines with J gene TRBJ2-1; 14 positions agree with TRBD2. V lost 2 bases and J lost 6; bases outside the gene matches: 6. Per germline, CDR1 LGHNA and CDR2 YNFKEQ. This CDR3 is 17 amino acids long. CDR3 in DNA: TGTGCCAGCAGCCAACTCCTGACTAGCGGGGGGGCCAATGAGCAGTTCTTC. It encodes CASSQLLTSGGANEQFF.

The V gene is TRBV29-1, the J gene TRBJ2-5; 7 bases are shared with TRBD1. CDR1 and CDR2 (germline): SQVTM, ANQGSEA. Trimming at V came to 6 bases and at J to 1 base, leaving 11 bases not matched to a gene. The CDR3 covers 15 residues. The CDR3 reads CSVDLTGSLQETQYF. In DNA, the CDR3 is TGCAGCGTGGATTTGACAGGGAGCCTCCAAGAGACCCAGTACTTC.

The chain links TRBV12-3 or TRBV12-4 to TRBJ1-5; no definite D call. The CDR3 covers 15 residues. Trimming shortened V by 3 bases and J by 0 bases, and 9 bases separated the two germline ends. CDR3 bases: TGTGCCAGCAGTTTGGACCCCTATAGCAATCAGCCCCAGCATTTT. Its translation is CASSLDPYSNQPQHF.

The chain is built from TRBV3-1 and TRBJ2-1; TRBD1 matches 11 bases. Germline V gene sequence: CDR1 LGHDT, CDR2 YNNKEL (reference sequence). The CDR3 totals 19 residues. J gave up 7 bases and V 4 bases, and 18 bases lay outside the gene matches. For the CDR3, the DNA is TGTGCCAGCAGCCCTTATTCTCCCTCCGGGACAGGGGGTAGAAATGAGCAGTTCTTC. Its protein product is CASSPYSPSGTGGRNEQFF.

A single count supports this clonotype. The chain combines TRBV29-1 with TRBJ2-7; no definite D call. V lost 1 base and J lost 2, with 9 bases in between. The germline V gene has CDR1 SQVTM and CDR2 ANQGSEA. The CDR3 is 13 amino acids. The CDR3 sequence: CSVEVPVPYEQYF. The CDR3 DNA reads TGCAGCGTTGAAGTGCCAGTCCCCTACGAGCAGTACTTC.

The chain links TRBV5-1 to TRBJ2-3; D is uncertain. Trimming removed 0 bases from V and 5 bases from J, with 7 bases in between. The CDR3 runs 13 residues. Per germline, CDR1 SGHRS and CDR2 YFSETQ. Here the CDR3 reads CASSLAALDTQYF. CDR3 coding DNA: TGCGCCAGCAGCTTGGCCGCCCTAGATACGCAGTATTTT. The entire variable domain, with the rest obtained from reference TRBV5-1 and TRBJ2-3, is as follows: KAGVTQTPRYLIKTRGQQVTLSCSPISGHRSVSWYQQTPGQGLQFLFEYFSETQRNKGNFPGRFSGRQFSNSRSEMNVSTLELGDSALYLCASSLAALDTQYFGPGTRLTVL.

This clonotype was picked up one time. One junction end disagrees with the germline gene, perhaps due to a read error. As DNA, the CDR3 is TGTGCCACCAGCAGAAGGGACAGGGGGTACACTGAAGCCTTCTTT. It is translated as CATSRRDRGYTEAFF. J is TRBJ1-1 and V is TRBV15, with 11 positions matching TRBD1. Per the germline V gene, CDR1 is LNHNV and CDR2 is YYDKDF (reference sequence). The CDR3 spans 15 residues.

The rearrangement joins TRBV6-5 to TRBJ2-7; no definite D call. CDR3 size: 15 residues. Per germline, CDR1 MNHEY and CDR2 SVGAGI. The V end was cut by 6 bases, the J end by 0 bases, with 15 bases between. DNA of the CDR3: TGTGCCAGCAGGCCGGGTCCTGAGAGCTCCTACGAGCAGTACTTC. Protein: CASRPGPESSYEQYF.

The chain links TRBV27 to TRBJ1-1, with D tentatively TRBD1 (6 bases). The CDR3 consists of 14 residues. V shed 7 bases and J shed 3 bases, with 15 bases lying between them. Germline V lookup: CDR1 MNHEY, CDR2 SMNVEV (reference sequence). The CDR3 DNA is TGTGCCAGCACTACACAGGGTCAGTACACTGAAGCTTTCTTT. Encoded protein: CASTTQGQYTEAFF.

The V and J genes are TRBV3-1 and TRBJ2-5; no definite D call. V was pared by 2 bases and J by 1 base, with 14 bases between. Per germline, CDR1 LGHDT and CDR2 YNNKEL (reference sequence). The CDR3 totals 16 residues. CDR3 region: CASSQRFRQGQETQYF. CDR3 nucleotides: TGTGCCAGCAGCCAAAGGTTCCGACAAGGCCAAGAGACCCAGTACTTC.

The rearrangement links TRBV20-1 to TRBJ1-1; D may be TRBD1 (5 bases). Germline V gives CDR1 DFQATT, CDR2 SNEGSKA (reference sequence). V lost 6 bases and J 5 bases, leaving 13 bases between the germline ends. This CDR3 comprises 12 residues. CDR3 bases: TGCAGTGCCACCCCCGGGGCAACTGAAGCTTTCTTT. Protein sequence: CSATPGATEAFF.

The genes are TRBV27 and TRBJ2-5, with 10 bases fitting TRBD2. Trimming cost V 1 base and J 7 bases; bases outside gene matches: 9. CDR3 length equals 16 residues. Germline assignment: CDR1 MNHEY and CDR2 SMNVEV (reference sequence). CDR3 loop: CASSLFSGGTPGTQYF. In DNA, the CDR3 is TGTGCCAGCAGTTTATTTAGCGGGGGGACTCCGGGGACCCAGTACTTC.

The CDR3 DNA reads as TGCAGCGTTGAGCAGGTTTATGGCTACACCTTC. Protein: CSVEQVYGYTF. This chain uses TRBV29-1 with TRBJ1-2; D unclear. The CDR3 totals 11 residues. Germline values: CDR1 SQVTM, CDR2 ANQGSEA. Between the trimmed V and J ends, which lost 3 bases and 5 bases, there was a span of 7 bases.

The rearrangement uses TRBV12-3 or TRBV12-4 and TRBJ1-1, with 7 positions matching TRBD1. The CDR3 covers 15 residues. Trimming cost V 6 bases and J 0 bases; bases outside gene matches: 7. The CDR3 is CASRHKTGLNTEAFF. DNA for the CDR3: TGTGCCAGCAGACACAAGACAGGGTTGAACACTGAAGCTTTCTTT.

J is TRBJ1-5 and V is TRBV2; D gene uncertain. The CDR3 runs to 15 residues. V shed 3 bases and J shed 2 bases, with 11 bases lying between them. Germline V gene sequence: CDR1 SNHLY, CDR2 FYNNEI. In nucleotides, the CDR3 is TGTGCCAGCAGTGAGCGGCTGACGGGCAATCAGCCCCAGCATTTT. Translating it yields CASSERLTGNQPQHF.

V and J are TRBV15 and TRBJ2-3; tentatively, D is TRBD1 (6 bases). The germline V gene encodes CDR1 LNHNV and CDR2 YYDKDF (reference sequence). V lost 1 base and J lost 4, with 9 bases in between. The CDR3 runs to 14 residues. CDR3 sequence: CATSRGNRADTQYF. CDR3 sequence (DNA): TGTGCCACCAGCAGAGGAAACAGGGCAGATACGCAGTATTTT.

The chain is built from TRBV20-1 and TRBJ2-3, with TRBD2 matching over 15 bases. V gave up 6 bases and J gave up 6 bases; unmatched junction bases: 7. The CDR3 has 15 amino acids. The germline gives CDR1 DFQATT, CDR2 SNEGSKA (reference sequence). The CDR3 reads CSADGLAGGLDTQYF. The CDR3 DNA sequence: TGCAGTGCAGACGGACTAGCGGGGGGGTTGGATACGCAGTATTTT.